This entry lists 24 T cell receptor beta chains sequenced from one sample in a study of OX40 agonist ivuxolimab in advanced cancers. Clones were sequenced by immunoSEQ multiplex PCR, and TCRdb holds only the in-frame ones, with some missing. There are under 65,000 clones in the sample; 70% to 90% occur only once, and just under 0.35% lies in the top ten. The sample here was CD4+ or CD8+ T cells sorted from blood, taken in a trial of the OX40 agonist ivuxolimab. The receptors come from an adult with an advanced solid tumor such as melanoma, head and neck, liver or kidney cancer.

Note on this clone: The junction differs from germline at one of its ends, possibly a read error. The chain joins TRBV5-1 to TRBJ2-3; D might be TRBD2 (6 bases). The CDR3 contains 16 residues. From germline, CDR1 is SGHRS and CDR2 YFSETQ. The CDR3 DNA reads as TGTGCCAGCAGCAGGGTGGAGGGCATCCGCACAGATACGCAGTATTTT. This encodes CASSRVEGIRTDTQYF.

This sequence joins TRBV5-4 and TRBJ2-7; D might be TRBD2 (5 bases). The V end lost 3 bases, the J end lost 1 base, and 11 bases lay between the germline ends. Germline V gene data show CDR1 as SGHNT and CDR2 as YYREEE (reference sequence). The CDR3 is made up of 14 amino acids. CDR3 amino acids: CASSSRTGSYEQYF. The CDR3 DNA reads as TGTGCCAGCAGCTCCAGGACTGGTTCCTACGAGCAGTACTTC.

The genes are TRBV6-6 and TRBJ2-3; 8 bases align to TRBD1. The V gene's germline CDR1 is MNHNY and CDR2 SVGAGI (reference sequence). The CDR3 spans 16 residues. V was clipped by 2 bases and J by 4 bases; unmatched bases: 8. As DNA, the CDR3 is TGTGCCAGCAGTTACGGCAGACAGGGGAAACCAGATACGCAGTATTTT. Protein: CASSYGRQGKPDTQYF.

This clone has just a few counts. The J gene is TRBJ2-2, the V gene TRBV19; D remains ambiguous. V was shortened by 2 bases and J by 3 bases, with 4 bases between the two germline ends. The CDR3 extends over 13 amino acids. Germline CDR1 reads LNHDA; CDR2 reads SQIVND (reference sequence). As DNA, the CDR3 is TGTGCCAGTAGTATATGGGACACCGGGGAGCTGTTTTTT. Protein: CASSIWDTGELFF. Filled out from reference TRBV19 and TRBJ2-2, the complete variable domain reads DGGITQSPKYLFRKEGQNVTLSCEQNLNHDAMYWYRQDPGQGLRLIYYSQIVNDFQKGDIAEGYSVSREKKESFPLTVTSAQKNPTAFYLCASSIWDTGELFFGEGSRLTVL.

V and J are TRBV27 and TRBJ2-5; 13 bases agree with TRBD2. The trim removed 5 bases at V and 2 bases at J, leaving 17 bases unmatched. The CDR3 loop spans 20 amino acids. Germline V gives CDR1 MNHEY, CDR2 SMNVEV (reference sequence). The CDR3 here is CASSPLGLAGALRRQETQYF. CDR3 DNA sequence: TGTGCCAGCAGTCCCCTAGGACTAGCGGGGGCCCTAAGACGACAAGAGACCCAGTACTTC.

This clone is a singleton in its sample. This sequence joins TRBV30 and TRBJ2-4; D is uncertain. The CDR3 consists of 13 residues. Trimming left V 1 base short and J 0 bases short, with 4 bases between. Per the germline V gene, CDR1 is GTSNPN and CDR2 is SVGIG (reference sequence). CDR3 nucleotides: TGTGCCTGGAGTGGCATAGCCAAAAACATTCAGTACTTC. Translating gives CAWSGIAKNIQYF.

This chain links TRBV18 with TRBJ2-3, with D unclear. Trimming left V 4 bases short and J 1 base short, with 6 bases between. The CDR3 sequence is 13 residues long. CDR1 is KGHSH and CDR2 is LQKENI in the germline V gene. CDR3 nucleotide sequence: TGTGCCAGCTCACTGGGTCGCACAGATACGCAGTATTTT. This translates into CASSLGRTDTQYF.

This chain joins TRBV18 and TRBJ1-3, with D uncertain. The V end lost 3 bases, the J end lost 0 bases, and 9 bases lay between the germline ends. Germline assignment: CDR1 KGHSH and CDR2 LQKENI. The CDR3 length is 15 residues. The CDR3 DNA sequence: TGTGCCAGCTCACCCGGCCCGGGCTCTGGAAACACCATATATTTT. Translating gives CASSPGPGSGNTIYF. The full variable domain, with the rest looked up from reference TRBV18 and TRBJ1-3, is NAGVMQNPRHLVRRRGQEARLRCSPMKGHSHVYWYRQLPEEGLKFMVYLQKENIIDESGMPKERFSAEFPKEGPSILRIQQVVRGDSAAYFCASSPGPGSGNTIYFGEGSWLTVV.

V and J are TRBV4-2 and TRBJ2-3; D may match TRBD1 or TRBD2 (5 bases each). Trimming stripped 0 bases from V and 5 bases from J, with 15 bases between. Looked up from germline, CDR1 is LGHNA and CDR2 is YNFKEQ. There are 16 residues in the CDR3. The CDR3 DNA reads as TGTGCCAGCAGCCAAGATGAGAGGGGCCGCCTAGATACGCAGTATTTT. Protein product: CASSQDERGRLDTQYF.

The CDR3 DNA reads as TGTGCCAGCAGCTTCGGATCTTACTATGGCTACACCTTC. This translates into CASSFGSYYGYTF. The rearrangement uses TRBV5-5 and TRBJ1-2; D is unresolved. Trimming left V 2 bases short and J 3 bases short, with 8 bases between. The CDR3 extends over 13 amino acids. CDR1 SGHKS and CDR2 YYEKEE come from the germline V gene (reference sequence).

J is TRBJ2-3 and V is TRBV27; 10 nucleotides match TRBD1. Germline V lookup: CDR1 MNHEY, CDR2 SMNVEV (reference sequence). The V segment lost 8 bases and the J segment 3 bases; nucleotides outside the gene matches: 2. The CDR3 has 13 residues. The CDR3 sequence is CASRDRGTDTQYF. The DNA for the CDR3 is TGTGCCAGCCGGGACAGGGGTACAGATACGCAGTATTTT.

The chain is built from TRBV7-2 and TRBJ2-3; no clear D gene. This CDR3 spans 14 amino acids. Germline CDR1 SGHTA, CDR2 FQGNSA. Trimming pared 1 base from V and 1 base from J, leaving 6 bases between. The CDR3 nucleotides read TGTGCCAGCAGCTTAGATCGGCGCACAGATACGCAGTATTTT. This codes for CASSLDRRTDTQYF.

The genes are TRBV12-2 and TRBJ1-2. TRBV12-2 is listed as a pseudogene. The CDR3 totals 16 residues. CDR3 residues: CASRLWTPSPSYGYTF. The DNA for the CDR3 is TGTGCAAGTCGCTTATGGACTCCGAGCCCTAGCTATGGCTACACCTTC.

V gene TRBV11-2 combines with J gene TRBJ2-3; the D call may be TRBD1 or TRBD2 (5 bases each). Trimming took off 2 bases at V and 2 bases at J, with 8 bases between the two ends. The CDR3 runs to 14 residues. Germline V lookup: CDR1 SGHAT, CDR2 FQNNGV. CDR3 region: CASSLPGHTDTQYF. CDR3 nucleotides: TGTGCCAGCAGCTTACCGGGGCACACAGATACGCAGTATTTT. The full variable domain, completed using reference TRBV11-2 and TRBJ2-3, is EAGVAQSPRYKIIEKRQSVAFWCNPISGHATLYWYQQILGQGPKLLIQFQNNGVVDDSQLPKDRFSAERLKGVDSTLKIQPAKLEDSAVYLCASSLPGHTDTQYFGPGTRLTVL.

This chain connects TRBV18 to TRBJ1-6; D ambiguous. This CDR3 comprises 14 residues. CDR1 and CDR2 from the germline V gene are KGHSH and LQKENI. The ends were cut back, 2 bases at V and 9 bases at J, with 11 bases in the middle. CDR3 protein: CASSPSAGLSPLHF. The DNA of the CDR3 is TGTGCCAGCTCACCAAGCGCGGGTCTTTCACCCCTCCACTTT.

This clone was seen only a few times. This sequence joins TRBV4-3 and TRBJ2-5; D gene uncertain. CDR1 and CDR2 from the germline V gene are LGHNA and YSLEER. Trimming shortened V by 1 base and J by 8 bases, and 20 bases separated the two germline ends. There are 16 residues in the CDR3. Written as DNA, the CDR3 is TGCGCCAGCAGCCAAGGGAAGACTTCAGGTTTAAGCACCCAGTACTTC. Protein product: CASSQGKTSGLSTQYF.

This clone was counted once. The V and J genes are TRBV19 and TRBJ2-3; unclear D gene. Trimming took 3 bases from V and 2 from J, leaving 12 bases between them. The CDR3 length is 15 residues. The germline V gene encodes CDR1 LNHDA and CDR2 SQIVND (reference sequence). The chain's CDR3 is CASSILASPTDTQYF. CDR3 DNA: TGTGCCAGTAGTATTTTGGCTAGTCCCACAGATACGCAGTATTTT.

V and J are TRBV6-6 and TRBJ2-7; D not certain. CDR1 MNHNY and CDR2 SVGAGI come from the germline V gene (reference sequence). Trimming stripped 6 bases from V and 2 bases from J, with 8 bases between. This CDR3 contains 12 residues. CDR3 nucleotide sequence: TGTGCCAGCAGAGCCGGAACCTACGAGCAGTACTTC. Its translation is CASRAGTYEQYF.

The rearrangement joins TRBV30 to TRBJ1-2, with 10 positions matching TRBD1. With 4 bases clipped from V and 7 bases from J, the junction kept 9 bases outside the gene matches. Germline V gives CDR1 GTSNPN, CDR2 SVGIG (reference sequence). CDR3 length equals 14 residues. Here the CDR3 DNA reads TGTGCCTGGAATCTCGGGACAGGGGTGATTGGCTACACCTTC. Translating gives CAWNLGTGVIGYTF.

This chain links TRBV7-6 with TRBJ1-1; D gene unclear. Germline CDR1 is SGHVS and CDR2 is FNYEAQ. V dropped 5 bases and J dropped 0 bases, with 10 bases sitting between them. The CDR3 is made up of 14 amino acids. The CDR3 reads CASSPQAMNTEAFF. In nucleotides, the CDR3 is TGTGCCAGCAGCCCTCAGGCGATGAACACTGAAGCTTTCTTT.

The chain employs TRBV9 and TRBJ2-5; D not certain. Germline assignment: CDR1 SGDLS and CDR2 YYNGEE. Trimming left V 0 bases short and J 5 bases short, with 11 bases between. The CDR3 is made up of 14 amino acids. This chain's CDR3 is CASSVDLVSETQYF. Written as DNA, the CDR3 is TGTGCCAGCAGCGTAGATCTGGTTTCGGAGACCCAGTACTTC.

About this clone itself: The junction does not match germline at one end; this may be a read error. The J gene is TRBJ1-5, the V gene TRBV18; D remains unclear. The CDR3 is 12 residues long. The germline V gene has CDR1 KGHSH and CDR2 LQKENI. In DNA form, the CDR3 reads TGTGCCAGCTCCCCACCCGGTCAGCCCCAGCATTTT. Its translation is CASSPPGQPQHF.

In DNA, the CDR3 is TGTGCCAGCAGCTTGGATGGTGGGGGATTTAACTATGGCTACACCTTC. Residues: CASSLDGGGFNYGYTF. The chain employs TRBV7-8 and TRBJ1-2; maybe TRBD1 (5 bases). CDR3 length: 16 residues. Between the trimmed V and J ends, which lost 3 bases and 1 base, there was a span of 15 bases. CDR1 is SGHVS and CDR2 is FQNEAQ in the germline V gene. Full variable domain (outside the CDR3, taken from reference TRBV7-8 and TRBJ1-2): GAGVSQSPRYKVAKRGQDVALRCDPISGHVSLFWYQQALGQGPEFLTYFQNEAQLDKSGLPSDRFFAERPEGSVSTLKIQRTQQEDSAVYLCASSLDGGGFNYGYTFGSGTRLTVV.

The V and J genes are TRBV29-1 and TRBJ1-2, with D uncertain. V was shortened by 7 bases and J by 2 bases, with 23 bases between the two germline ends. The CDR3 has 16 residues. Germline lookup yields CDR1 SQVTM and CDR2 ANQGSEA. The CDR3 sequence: CSAPTGSQSLNYGYTF. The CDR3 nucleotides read TGCAGCGCTCCTACCGGGAGCCAAAGCCTAAACTATGGCTACACCTTC.